What follows are 23 T cell receptor beta chains derived from one specimen sequenced in a study of cytomegalovirus exposure and HLA in healthy donors (TCRdb year 2017). The method was the immunoSEQ multiplex PCR assay. TCRdb took this table from immuneACCESS and kept in-frame rearrangements with V and J called. Such tables lack part of the clones; where checked against another copy, unresolved V genes explain under half of the gap, and the rest is unexplained. In this sample the table shows approximately 260,000 clones, more than 75% of which occur a single time. Of the sample, over 0.95% falls within the top ten clones. Sequenced input: PBMCs. The source is a woman in her thirties in good health and CMV-seropositive.

CDR3 DNA sequence: TGCAGCGCCAGACAGGGGAGAGCCCAAGAGACCCAGTACTTC. Translation: CSARQGRAQETQYF. V gene TRBV29-1 combines with J gene TRBJ2-5; TRBD1 aligns across 8 bases. Germline V lookup: CDR1 SQVTM, CDR2 ANQGSEA. The length of the CDR3 is 14 residues. Trimming took 7 bases from V and 1 from J; bases not matched to a gene: 8.

The chain has TRBV6-1 and TRBJ2-1; no clear D gene. Germline lookup yields CDR1 MNHNS and CDR2 SASEGT. The V and J ends lost 1 base and 0 bases respectively, with 4 bases between them. The CDR3 totals 14 residues. The CDR3 spells CASSEGLSYNEQFF. The CDR3 coding sequence is TGTGCCAGCAGTGAAGGGCTCTCCTACAATGAGCAGTTCTTC.

About this clone: This same CDR3 is encoded by further DNA sequences in the sample. The chain is built from TRBV28 and TRBJ1-1; D remains unclear. Germline CDR1 MDHEN, CDR2 SYDVKM. This CDR3 comprises 13 residues. V was pared by 3 bases and J by 1 base, with 6 bases between. This CDR3 reads CASSLAGNTEAFF. Here the CDR3 DNA reads TGTGCCAGCAGTTTGGCAGGGAACACTGAAGCTTTCTTT.

The genes are TRBV6-1 and TRBJ2-1, with TRBD2 identical over 11 bases. The J segment lost 3 bases and the V segment lost 7 bases, leaving 2 bases of the junction unmatched. The CDR3 extends over 14 amino acids. From germline, CDR1 is MNHNS and CDR2 SASEGT. The CDR3 nucleotides read TGTGCCAGCATAGGGACTAGCGGCTACAATGAGCAGTTCTTC. Amino acids: CASIGTSGYNEQFF.

This clone was detected once. The chain links TRBV6-5 to TRBJ2-7; perhaps TRBD1 as D (5 bases). V dropped 10 bases and J dropped 4 bases, with 17 bases sitting between them. CDR1 MNHEY and CDR2 SVGAGI come from the germline V gene. The CDR3 length is 13 residues. The CDR3 sequence is CATGPQGRYEQYF. In nucleotides, the CDR3 is TGTGCCACAGGACCTCAGGGCAGGTACGAGCAGTACTTC.

This rearrangement joins TRBV27 to TRBJ2-2; D gene uncertain. CDR1 is MNHEY, CDR2 SMNVEV, per germline (reference sequence). The CDR3 spans 14 residues. V was cut by 4 bases and J by 4 bases, with 10 bases left in between. The CDR3 sequence: CASSSQSITGELFF. CDR3 sequence (DNA): TGTGCCAGCAGTTCCCAAAGCATCACCGGGGAGCTGTTTTTT.

The J gene is TRBJ2-2, the V gene TRBV19, with 9 positions matching TRBD1. CDR1 LNHDA and CDR2 SQIVND come from the germline V gene (reference sequence). CDR3 length: 17 residues. Germline trimming cut 5 bases from V and 4 bases from J; bases unmatched to any gene: 11. DNA of the CDR3: TGTGCCAGTAGTCGATGGTTGGACAGGGGTACCACCGGGGAGCTGTTTTTT. Protein product: CASSRWLDRGTTGELFF. Full variable domain (remainder filled in from reference TRBV19 and TRBJ2-2): DGGITQSPKYLFRKEGQNVTLSCEQNLNHDAMYWYRQDPGQGLRLIYYSQIVNDFQKGDIAEGYSVSREKKESFPLTVTSAQKNPTAFYLCASSRWLDRGTTGELFFGEGSRLTVL.

The genes are TRBV29-1 and TRBJ1-1, with D perhaps matching TRBD1 (5 bases). V lost 6 bases and J lost 1, with 9 bases in between. The V gene's germline CDR1 is SQVTM and CDR2 ANQGSEA. CDR3 length equals 12 residues. CDR3 loop: CSVAGGNTEAFF. The CDR3 coding sequence is TGCAGCGTCGCGGGGGGGAACACTGAAGCTTTCTTT.

The V and J genes are TRBV2 and TRBJ2-3; 7 bases agree with TRBD1. V dropped 4 bases and J dropped 6; count of bases not matched to a gene: 10. The CDR3 contains 15 residues. From germline, CDR1 is SNHLY and CDR2 FYNNEI. CDR3 protein: CASSATGAQGDTQYF. CDR3 coding DNA: TGTGCCAGCAGTGCCACAGGGGCTCAGGGGGATACGCAGTATTTT.

The V gene is TRBV9, the J gene TRBJ2-7; 10 nucleotides match TRBD2. J was trimmed by 5 bases and V by 2 bases; bases with no gene match: 7. CDR1 is SGDLS and CDR2 is YYNGEE in the germline V gene. The CDR3 extends over 15 amino acids. CDR3 residues: CASSVGASGSDEQYF. CDR3 DNA sequence: TGTGCCAGCAGCGTCGGGGCTAGCGGGAGCGACGAGCAGTACTTC. The full variable domain, its missing parts supplied by reference TRBV9 and TRBJ2-7, is DSGVTQTPKHLITATGQRVTLRCSPRSGDLSVYWYQQSLDQGLQFLIQYYNGEERAKGNILERFSAQQFPDLHSELNLSSLELGDSALYFCASSVGASGSDEQYFGPGTRLTVT.

The J gene is TRBJ1-5, the V gene TRBV15; D possibly corresponds to TRBD1 (5 bases). The V end lost 1 base, the J end lost 7 bases, and 14 bases lay between the germline ends. The CDR3 contains 15 residues. Per the germline V gene, CDR1 is LNHNV and CDR2 is YYDKDF (reference sequence). For the CDR3, the DNA is TGTGCCACCAGCAGAGTCGGGGGATCCCGGCAGCCCCAGCATTTT. Its protein is CATSRVGGSRQPQHF.

V is TRBV25-1 and J is TRBJ1-1; 10 bases are a match to TRBD1. This CDR3 comprises 14 residues. Germline V gives CDR1 MGHDK, CDR2 SYGVNS. V shed 2 bases, J shed 6 bases, and the junction held 3 bases outside the gene matches. The CDR3 region has the DNA TGTGCCAGCAGTGAACGACAGGGGGCCGCTGAAGCTTTCTTT. Translating gives CASSERQGAAEAFF.

The chain joins TRBV7-9 to TRBJ2-7, with 9 positions matching TRBD1. Germline CDR1 reads SEHNR; CDR2 reads FQNEAQ (reference sequence). Trimming removed 3 bases from V and 2 bases from J; junction bases left unmatched: 8. The CDR3 totals 16 residues. The CDR3 protein is CASSFLGTGPTYEQYF. The CDR3 DNA is TGTGCCAGCAGCTTTCTAGGGACAGGGCCGACCTACGAGCAGTACTTC.

This rearrangement joins TRBV11-2 to TRBJ2-3; D is possibly TRBD1 (6 bases). V lost 0 bases, J lost 2 bases, and 9 bases lay in between. The germline gives CDR1 SGHAT, CDR2 FQNNGV. This CDR3 spans 15 amino acids. CDR3 in amino acids: CASSLEQGPTDTQYF. The CDR3 DNA is TGTGCCAGCAGCTTAGAACAGGGCCCCACAGATACGCAGTATTTT. Full variable domain (outside the CDR3, taken from reference TRBV11-2 and TRBJ2-3): EAGVAQSPRYKIIEKRQSVAFWCNPISGHATLYWYQQILGQGPKLLIQFQNNGVVDDSQLPKDRFSAERLKGVDSTLKIQPAKLEDSAVYLCASSLEQGPTDTQYFGPGTRLTVL.

This clone was counted a single time. The gene calls are TRBV2 and TRBJ2-2; possibly TRBD1 for D (6 bases). Germline values: CDR1 SNHLY, CDR2 FYNNEI. This CDR3 region has 14 residues. The V end lost 6 bases, the J end lost 0 bases, and 8 bases lay between the germline ends. The CDR3 reads CASRRDTNTGELFF. CDR3 in DNA: TGTGCCAGCAGAAGGGACACGAACACCGGGGAGCTGTTTTTT.

This clone occurred a few times. The genes are TRBV10-3 and TRBJ1-3; TRBD1 matches 7 bases. This CDR3 contains 13 residues. Germline lookup yields CDR1 ENHRY and CDR2 SYGVKD. Trimming took 6 bases from V and 4 from J; bases not matched to a gene: 3. CDR3 loop: CAISQDRGNTIYF. Here the CDR3 DNA reads TGTGCCATCAGCCAGGACAGGGGAAACACCATATATTTT.

J is TRBJ2-7 and V is TRBV28; no clear D gene. This CDR3 spans 14 amino acids. Looked up from germline, CDR1 is MDHEN and CDR2 is SYDVKM. Trimming took 5 bases from V and 0 from J, leaving 11 bases between them. The CDR3 is CASSHTRSSYEQYF. CDR3 sequence (DNA): TGTGCCAGCAGTCACACACGGAGCTCCTACGAGCAGTACTTC.

Remarks on this clone: Other DNA sequences of this sample code for an identical CDR3. This chain joins TRBV5-5 and TRBJ1-4, with 8 bases matching TRBD1. Germline-derived CDR1 and CDR2 are SGHKS and YYEKEE (reference sequence). J gave up 7 bases and V 4 bases, and 6 bases lay outside the gene matches. The CDR3 covers 14 residues. The CDR3 DNA sequence: TGTGCCAGCAGCCTCGGGACAGGAGTTGAAAAACTGTTTTTT. As protein: CASSLGTGVEKLFF.

The chain couples TRBV5-1 to TRBJ2-1, with D possibly TRBD2 on 5 matching bases. Deletions cut 1 base from V and 3 bases from J, with 11 bases between. Germline V gene lookup returns CDR1 SGHRS and CDR2 YFSETQ. The CDR3 consists of 15 residues. The CDR3: CASSLYGGGYNEQFF. The DNA for the CDR3 is TGCGCCAGCAGCTTGTATGGAGGAGGCTACAATGAGCAGTTCTTC.

This rearrangement joins TRBV27 to TRBJ2-1, with 10 bases that match TRBD2. In germline, CDR1 is MNHEY, CDR2 SMNVEV (reference sequence). The CDR3 loop spans 17 amino acids. V lost 1 base, J lost 9 bases, and 12 bases stayed unmatched. The CDR3 loop is CASSLLGPSGSDVEQFF. The CDR3 nucleotides read TGTGCCAGCAGTTTATTGGGTCCTAGCGGGAGCGATGTTGAGCAGTTCTTC.

The chain carries TRBV5-6 and TRBJ2-7; 7 bases match TRBD1. CDR3 length: 14 residues. V lost 5 bases and J lost 3; bases outside the gene matches: 8. Germline V CDR1 and CDR2: SGHDT, YYEEEE. The CDR3 sequence is CASRIGTENYEQYF. The CDR3 DNA reads TGTGCCAGCAGGATCGGGACAGAGAACTACGAGCAGTACTTC.

The genes are TRBV28 and TRBJ1-5; 7 bases are a match to TRBD1. The CDR3 runs 13 residues. Germline-derived CDR1 and CDR2 are MDHEN and SYDVKM. V shed 5 bases and J 6 bases; nucleotides not matched to a gene: 4. The CDR3 loop is CASSRRGSQPQHF. The CDR3 bases are TGTGCCAGCAGTCGCAGGGGGAGTCAGCCCCAGCATTTT.

The V gene is TRBV4-1, the J gene TRBJ2-1; D is perhaps TRBD2 (5 bases). The CDR3 runs to 16 residues. Trimming cost V 0 bases and J 0 bases, with 9 bases left between them. CDR1 is MGHRA and CDR2 is YSYEKL in the germline V gene. The CDR3 DNA follows: TGCGCCAGCAGCCAAGATCGAAGCGGCTCCTACAATGAGCAGTTCTTC. Amino acids: CASSQDRSGSYNEQFF.